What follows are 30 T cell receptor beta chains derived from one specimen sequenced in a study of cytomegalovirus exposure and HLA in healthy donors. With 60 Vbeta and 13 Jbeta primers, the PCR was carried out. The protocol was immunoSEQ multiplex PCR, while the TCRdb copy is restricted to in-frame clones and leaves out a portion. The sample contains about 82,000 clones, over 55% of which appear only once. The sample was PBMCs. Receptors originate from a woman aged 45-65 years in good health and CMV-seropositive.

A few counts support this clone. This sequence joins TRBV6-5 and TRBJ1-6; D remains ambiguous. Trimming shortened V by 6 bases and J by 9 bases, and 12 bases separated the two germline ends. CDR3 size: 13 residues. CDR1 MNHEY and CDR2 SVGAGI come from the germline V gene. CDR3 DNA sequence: TGTGCCAGCAGGGAAGACGGGTTTTCACCCCTCCACTTT. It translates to CASREDGFSPLHF.

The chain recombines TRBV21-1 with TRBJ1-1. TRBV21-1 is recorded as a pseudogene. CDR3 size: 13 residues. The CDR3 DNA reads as TGTGCCAGCAGCAGCCTTGGGGGGGCTGAAGCTTTCTTT. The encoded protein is CASSSLGGAEAFF.

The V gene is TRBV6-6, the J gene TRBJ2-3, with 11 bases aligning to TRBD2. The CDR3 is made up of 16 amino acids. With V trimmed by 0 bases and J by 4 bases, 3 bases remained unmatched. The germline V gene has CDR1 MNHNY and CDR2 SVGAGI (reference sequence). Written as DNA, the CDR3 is TGTGCCAGCAGTTACTCGGCTAGCGGGGGGCCAGATACGCAGTATTTT. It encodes CASSYSASGGPDTQYF.

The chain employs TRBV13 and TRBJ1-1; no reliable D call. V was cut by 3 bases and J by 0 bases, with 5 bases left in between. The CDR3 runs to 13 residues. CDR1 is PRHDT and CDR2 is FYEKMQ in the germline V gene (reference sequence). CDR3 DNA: TGTGCCAGCAGCTTTCCAATGAACACTGAAGCTTTCTTT. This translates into CASSFPMNTEAFF.

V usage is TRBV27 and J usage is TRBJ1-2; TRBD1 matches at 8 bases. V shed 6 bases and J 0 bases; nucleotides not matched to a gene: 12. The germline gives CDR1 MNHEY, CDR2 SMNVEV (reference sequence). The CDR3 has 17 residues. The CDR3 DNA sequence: TGTGCCAGCAGCCCCCGGACAGGGTACGAAGCTAACTATGGCTACACCTTC. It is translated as CASSPRTGYEANYGYTF.

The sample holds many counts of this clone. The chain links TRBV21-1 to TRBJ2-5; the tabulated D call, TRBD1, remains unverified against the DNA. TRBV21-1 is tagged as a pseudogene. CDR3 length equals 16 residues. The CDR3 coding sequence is TGTGCCAGCAGCCATCCGGTCGGGACACCTCAAGAGACCCAGTACTTC. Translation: CASSHPVGTPQETQYF.

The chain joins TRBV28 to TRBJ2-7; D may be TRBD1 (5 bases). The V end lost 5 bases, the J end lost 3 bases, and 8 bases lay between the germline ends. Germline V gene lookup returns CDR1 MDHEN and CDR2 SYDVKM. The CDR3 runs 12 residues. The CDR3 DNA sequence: TGTGCCAGCAGTCTGCAGGGCTACGAGCAGTACTTC. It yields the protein CASSLQGYEQYF.

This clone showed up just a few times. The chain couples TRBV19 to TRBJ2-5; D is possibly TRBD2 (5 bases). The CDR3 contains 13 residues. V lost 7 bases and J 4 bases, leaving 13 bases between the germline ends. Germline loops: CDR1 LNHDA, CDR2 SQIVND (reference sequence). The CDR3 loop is CASNGVSGETQYF. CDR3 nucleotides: TGTGCCAGTAACGGGGTATCTGGAGAGACCCAGTACTTC.

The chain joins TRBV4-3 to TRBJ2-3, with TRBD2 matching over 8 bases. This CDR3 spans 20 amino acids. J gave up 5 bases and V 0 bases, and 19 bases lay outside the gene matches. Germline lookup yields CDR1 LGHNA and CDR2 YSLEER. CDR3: CASSQDLSIGDGGDKDTQYF. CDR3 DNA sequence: TGCGCCAGCAGCCAAGATTTGTCAATCGGGGACGGGGGGGATAAAGATACGCAGTATTTT.

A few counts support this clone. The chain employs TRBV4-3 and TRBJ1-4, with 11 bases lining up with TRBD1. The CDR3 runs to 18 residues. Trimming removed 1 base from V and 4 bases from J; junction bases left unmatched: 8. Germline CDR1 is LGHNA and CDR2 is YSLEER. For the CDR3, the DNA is TGCGCCAGCAGCCAAGTCCGGACAGGGGGCGCTCGTAATGAAAAACTGTTTTTT. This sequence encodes CASSQVRTGGARNEKLFF.

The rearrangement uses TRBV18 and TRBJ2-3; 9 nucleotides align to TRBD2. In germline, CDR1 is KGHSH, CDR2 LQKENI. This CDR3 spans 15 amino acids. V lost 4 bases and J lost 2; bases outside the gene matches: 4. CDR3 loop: CASSLGLAHTDTQYF. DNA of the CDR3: TGTGCCAGCTCACTGGGACTAGCCCACACAGATACGCAGTATTTT.

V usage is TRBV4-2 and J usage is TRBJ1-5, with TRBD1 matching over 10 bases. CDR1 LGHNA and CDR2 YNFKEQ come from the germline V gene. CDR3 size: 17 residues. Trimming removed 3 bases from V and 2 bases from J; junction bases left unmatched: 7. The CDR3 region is CASSQSTGTGGNQPQHF. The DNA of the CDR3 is TGTGCCAGCAGCCAGTCAACCGGGACAGGGGGCAATCAGCCCCAGCATTTT.

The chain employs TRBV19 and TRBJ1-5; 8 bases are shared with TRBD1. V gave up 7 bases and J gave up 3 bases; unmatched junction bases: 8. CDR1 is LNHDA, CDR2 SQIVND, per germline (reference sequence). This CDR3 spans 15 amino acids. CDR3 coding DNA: TGTGCCAGTACCACGACAGGGGTCCTCAATCAGCCCCAGCATTTT. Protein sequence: CASTTTGVLNQPQHF.

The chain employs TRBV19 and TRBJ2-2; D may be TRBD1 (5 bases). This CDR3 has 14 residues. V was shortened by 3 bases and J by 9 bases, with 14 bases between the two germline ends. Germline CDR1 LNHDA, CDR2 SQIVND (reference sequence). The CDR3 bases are TGTGCCAGTAGTATTCAGGGATCAGGGAGGGAGCTGTTTTTT. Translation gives CASSIQGSGRELFF.

Here the CDR3 DNA reads TGTGCCAGCAGTTATCGCGGGACAGGCAAACGAGAGACCCAGTACTTC. It yields the protein CASSYRGTGKRETQYF. The chain recombines TRBV6-5 with TRBJ2-5, with 8 bases lining up with TRBD1. The trim removed 3 bases at V and 4 bases at J, leaving 10 bases unmatched. CDR1 MNHEY and CDR2 SVGAGI come from the germline V gene. This CDR3 is built from 16 residues.

The CDR3 region is CASSPRGSEAKNIQYF. The CDR3, as DNA: TGTGCCAGCAGTCCCCGAGGTTCCGAAGCCAAAAACATTCAGTACTTC. V and J are TRBV6-6 and TRBJ2-4; D gene unclear. V lost 5 bases and J lost 0, with 14 bases in between. Germline CDR1 is MNHNY and CDR2 is SVGAGI (reference sequence). This CDR3 is built from 16 residues.

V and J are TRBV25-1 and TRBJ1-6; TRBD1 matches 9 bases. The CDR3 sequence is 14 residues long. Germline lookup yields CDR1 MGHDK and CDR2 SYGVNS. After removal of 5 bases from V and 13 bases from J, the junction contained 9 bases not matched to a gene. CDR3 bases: TGTGCCAGCAGTTCCACAGGGGGCGCGTTCCCCCTCCACTTT. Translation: CASSSTGGAFPLHF.

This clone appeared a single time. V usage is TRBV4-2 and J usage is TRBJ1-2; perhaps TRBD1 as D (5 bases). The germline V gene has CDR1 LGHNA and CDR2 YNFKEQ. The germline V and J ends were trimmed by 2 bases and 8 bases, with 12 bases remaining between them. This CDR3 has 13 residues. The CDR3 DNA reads TGTGCCAGCAGCCAAATAACGGGGGAAGGCTACACCTTC. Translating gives CASSQITGEGYTF.

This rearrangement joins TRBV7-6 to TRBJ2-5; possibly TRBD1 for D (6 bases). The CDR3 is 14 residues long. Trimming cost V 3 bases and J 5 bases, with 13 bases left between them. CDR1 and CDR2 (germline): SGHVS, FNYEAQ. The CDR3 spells CASSFQGIGETQYF. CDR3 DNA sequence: TGTGCCAGCAGCTTTCAGGGGATTGGGGAGACCCAGTACTTC.

The DNA of the CDR3 is TGCGCCAGCAGGAAACAGGGGGGCACCGGGGAGCTGTTTTTT. Amino acid sequence: CASRKQGGTGELFF. This chain connects TRBV5-1 to TRBJ2-2; 8 nucleotides line up with TRBD1. V was pared by 5 bases and J by 4 bases, with 4 bases of the junction left unmatched. Germline V CDR1 and CDR2: SGHRS, YFSETQ. The CDR3 has 14 residues. The full variable domain, its missing parts supplied by reference TRBV5-1 and TRBJ2-2, is KAGVTQTPRYLIKTRGQQVTLSCSPISGHRSVSWYQQTPGQGLQFLFEYFSETQRNKGNFPGRFSGRQFSNSRSEMNVSTLELGDSALYLCASRKQGGTGELFFGEGSRLTVL.

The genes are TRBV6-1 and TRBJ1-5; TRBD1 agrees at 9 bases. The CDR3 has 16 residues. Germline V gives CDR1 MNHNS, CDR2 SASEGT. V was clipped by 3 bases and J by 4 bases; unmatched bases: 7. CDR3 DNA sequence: TGTGCCAGCAGTGACCCCGGGACAGGGTCTAATCAGCCCCAGCATTTT. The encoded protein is CASSDPGTGSNQPQHF.

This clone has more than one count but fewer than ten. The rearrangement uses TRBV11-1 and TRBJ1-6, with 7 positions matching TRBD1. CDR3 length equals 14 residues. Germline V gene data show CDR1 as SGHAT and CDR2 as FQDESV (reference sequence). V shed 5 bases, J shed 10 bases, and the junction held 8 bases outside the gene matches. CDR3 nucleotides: TGTGCCAGCAGCCCGGGACAGCTCCTCTCACCCCTCCACTTT. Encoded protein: CASSPGQLLSPLHF.

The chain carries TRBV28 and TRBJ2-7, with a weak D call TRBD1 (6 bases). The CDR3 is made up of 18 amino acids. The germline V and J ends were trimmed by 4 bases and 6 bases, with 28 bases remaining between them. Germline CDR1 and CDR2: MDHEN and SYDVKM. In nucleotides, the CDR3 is TGTGCCAGCAGTTCTTCCCACCCAATCCACAGGGCGATCGCCGAGCAGTACTTC. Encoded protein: CASSSSHPIHRAIAEQYF.

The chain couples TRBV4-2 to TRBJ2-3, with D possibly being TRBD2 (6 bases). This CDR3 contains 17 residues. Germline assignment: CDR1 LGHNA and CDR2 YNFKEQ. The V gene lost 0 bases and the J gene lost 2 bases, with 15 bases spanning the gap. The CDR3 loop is CASSQDRSSVVTDTQYF. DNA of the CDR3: TGTGCCAGCAGCCAAGATCGGTCTAGCGTGGTCACAGATACGCAGTATTTT.

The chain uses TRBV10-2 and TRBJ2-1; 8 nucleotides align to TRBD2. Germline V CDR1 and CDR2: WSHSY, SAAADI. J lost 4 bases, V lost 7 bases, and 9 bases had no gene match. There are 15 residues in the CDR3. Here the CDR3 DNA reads TGCGCCAGCATTCGGGGGGGGCTGACTTACAATGAGCAGTTCTTC. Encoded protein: CASIRGGLTYNEQFF.

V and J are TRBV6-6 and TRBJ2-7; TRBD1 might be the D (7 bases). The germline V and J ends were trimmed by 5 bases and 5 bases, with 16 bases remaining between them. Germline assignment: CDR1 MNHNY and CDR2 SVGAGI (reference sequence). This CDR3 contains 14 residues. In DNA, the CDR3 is TGTGCCAGCAGTCGCGGAGGGGGCGTAGACGAGCAGTACTTC. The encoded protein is CASSRGGGVDEQYF.

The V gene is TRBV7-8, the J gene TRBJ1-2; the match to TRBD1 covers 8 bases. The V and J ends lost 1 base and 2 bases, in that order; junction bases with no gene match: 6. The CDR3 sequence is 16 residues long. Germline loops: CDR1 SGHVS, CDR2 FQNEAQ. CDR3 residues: CASSLGGQARNYGYTF. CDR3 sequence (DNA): TGTGCCAGCAGCTTAGGGGGACAGGCAAGGAACTATGGCTACACCTTC.

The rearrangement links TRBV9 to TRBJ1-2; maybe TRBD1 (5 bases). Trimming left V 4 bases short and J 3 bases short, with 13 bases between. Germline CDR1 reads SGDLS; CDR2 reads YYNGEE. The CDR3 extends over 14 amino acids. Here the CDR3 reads CASSLHGGDYGYTF. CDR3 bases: TGTGCCAGCAGCTTACATGGGGGGGACTATGGCTACACCTTC.

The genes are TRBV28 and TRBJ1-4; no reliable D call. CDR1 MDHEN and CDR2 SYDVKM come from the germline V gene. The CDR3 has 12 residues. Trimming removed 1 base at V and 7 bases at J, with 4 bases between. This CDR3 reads CASSLSIEKLFF. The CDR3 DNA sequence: TGTGCCAGCAGTTTATCCATTGAAAAACTGTTTTTT.

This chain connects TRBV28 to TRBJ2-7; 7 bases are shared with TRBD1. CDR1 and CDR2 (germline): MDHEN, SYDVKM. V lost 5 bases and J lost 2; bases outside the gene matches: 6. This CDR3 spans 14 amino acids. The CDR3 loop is CASSRQGTTYEQYF. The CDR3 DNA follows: TGTGCCAGCAGTCGACAGGGAACAACCTACGAGCAGTACTTC.